One TCR beta chain is described in this entry. Its antigen is still unknown. A read error may produce the germline difference seen at one junction end. These data originate in a study of blood T cells in healthy people across ages. The study, taken as a whole, reports: The unknown donor CMV status may have confounded expanded clonotype changes. As age increased, TCR beta diversity per million T cells fell in a roughly linear fashion.

The CDR3 extends over 15 amino acids. Germline assignment: CDR1 SEHNR and CDR2 FQNEAQ (reference sequence). With a J-beta primer mix and a sample-barcoded 5' primer, a second PCR ran about 6 to 11 cycles. Each cDNA was tagged by a template-switch adaptor containing 12 random nucleotides. TCRdb fed the 5' RACE reads into MiXCR, producing one record per CDR3 protein. The data contain roughly 1,500,000 distinct CDR3 sequences, roughly 45% of them singletons. This TCR derives from a woman younger than 30 in good health. The material sequenced was blood. The gene calls are TRBV7-9 and TRBJ2-2, with a weak D call TRBD1 (5 bases). This chain's CDR3 is CASSLADTNIGELFF. The CDR3 DNA reads TGTGCCAGCAGCTTAGCGGACACCAACATCGGGGAGCTGTTTTTT.